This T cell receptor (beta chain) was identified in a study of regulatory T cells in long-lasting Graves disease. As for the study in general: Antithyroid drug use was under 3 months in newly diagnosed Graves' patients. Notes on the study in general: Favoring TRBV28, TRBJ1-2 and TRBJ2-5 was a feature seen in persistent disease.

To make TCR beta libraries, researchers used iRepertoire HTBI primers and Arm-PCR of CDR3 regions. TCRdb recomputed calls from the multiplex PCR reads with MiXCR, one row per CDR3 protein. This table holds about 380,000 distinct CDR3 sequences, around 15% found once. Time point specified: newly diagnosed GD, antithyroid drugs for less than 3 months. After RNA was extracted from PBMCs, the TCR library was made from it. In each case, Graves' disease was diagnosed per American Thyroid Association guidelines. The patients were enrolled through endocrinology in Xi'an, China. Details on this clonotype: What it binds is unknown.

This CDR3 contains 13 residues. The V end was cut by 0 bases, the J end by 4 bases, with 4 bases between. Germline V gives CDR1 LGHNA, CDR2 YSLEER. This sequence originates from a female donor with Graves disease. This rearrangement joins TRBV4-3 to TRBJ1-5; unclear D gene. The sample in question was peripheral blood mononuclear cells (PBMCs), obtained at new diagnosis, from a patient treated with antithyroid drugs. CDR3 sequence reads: CASSQDLNQPQHF. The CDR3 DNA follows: TGCGCCAGCAGCCAAGATCTTAATCAGCCCCAGCATTTT.